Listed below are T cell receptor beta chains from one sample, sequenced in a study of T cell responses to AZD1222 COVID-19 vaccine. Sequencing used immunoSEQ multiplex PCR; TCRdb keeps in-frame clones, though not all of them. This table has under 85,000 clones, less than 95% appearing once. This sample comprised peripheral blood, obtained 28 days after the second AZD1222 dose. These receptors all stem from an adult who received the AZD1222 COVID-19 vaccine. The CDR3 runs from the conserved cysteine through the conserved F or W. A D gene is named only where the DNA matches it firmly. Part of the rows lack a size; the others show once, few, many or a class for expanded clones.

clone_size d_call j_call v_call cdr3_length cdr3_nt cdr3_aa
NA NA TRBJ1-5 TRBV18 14 TGTGCCAGCTCACCAGGGATCGGGGATCAGCCCCAGCATTTT CASSPGIGDQPQHF
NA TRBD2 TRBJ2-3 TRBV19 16 TGTGCCAGTAGTATCTCTAGCGGGAGGGCCACAGATACGCAGTATTTT CASSISSGRATDTQYF
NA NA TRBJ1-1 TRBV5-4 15 TGTGCCAGCAGCTTGCCGTTGGGGGGTGGCACTGAAGCTTTCTTT CASSLPLGGGTEAFF
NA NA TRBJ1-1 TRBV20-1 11 TGCAGTGCCCAAGTGGGCAGGGGAGCTTTCTTT CSAQVGRGAFF
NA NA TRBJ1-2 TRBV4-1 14 TGCGCCAGCAGCCAAGACTCTGGGAACTATGGCTACACCTTC CASSQDSGNYGYTF
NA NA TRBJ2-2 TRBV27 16 TGTGCCAGCAGGTCTCCGGGCCCCCAATCGCCCGGGGAGCTGTTTTTT CASRSPGPQSPGELFF
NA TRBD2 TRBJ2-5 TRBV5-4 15 TGTGCCAGCAGCTTGGTCCACGGGAGGGAGGAGACCCAGTACTTC CASSLVHGREETQYF
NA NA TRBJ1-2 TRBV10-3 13 TGTGCCATCAGTGAGTCTGGGCAGCCTGGCTACACCTTC CAISESGQPGYTF
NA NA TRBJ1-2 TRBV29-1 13 TGCAGCGTTGAAAGACCGGCTGTCATGGGCTACACCTTC CSVERPAVMGYTF
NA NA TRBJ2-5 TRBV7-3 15 TGTGCCAGCAGCTTAACCCGGGTCTCTCCGGAGACCCAGTACTTC CASSLTRVSPETQYF
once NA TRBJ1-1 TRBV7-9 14 TGTGCCAGCAGCTTGGGACAAATAAACACTGAAGCTTTCTTT CASSLGQINTEAFF
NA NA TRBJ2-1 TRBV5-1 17 TGCGCCAGCAGCTTGAGTCCCGAACAGCAGTCCTACAATGAGCAGTTCTTC CASSLSPEQQSYNEQFF
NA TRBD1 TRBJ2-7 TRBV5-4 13 TGTGCCAGCAGCCGCCGGGACAGGTACGAGCAGTACTTC CASSRRDRYEQYF
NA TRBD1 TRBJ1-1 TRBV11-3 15 TGTGCCAGCAGCTATGAAGGGGGCGGGAACACTGAAGCTTTCTTT CASSYEGGGNTEAFF
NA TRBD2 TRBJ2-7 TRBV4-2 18 TGTGCCAGCAGCCAACTTGGGACTAGCGGGAATAGCTCCTACGAGCAGTACTTC CASSQLGTSGNSSYEQYF
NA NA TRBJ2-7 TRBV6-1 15 TGTGCCAGCAGTGAAGGGGGGCTGGTCGCCTACGAGCAGTACTTC CASSEGGLVAYEQYF
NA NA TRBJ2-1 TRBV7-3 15 TGTGCCAGCAGCTCGACAGGAGGGTCCTACAATGAGCAGTTCTTC CASSSTGGSYNEQFF
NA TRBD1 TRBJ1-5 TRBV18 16 TGTGCCAGCTCACCAACGGACAGGGGGGACAATCAGCCCCAGCATTTT CASSPTDRGDNQPQHF